In its sample, the clone carrying this T cell receptor beta chain was seen once. Its antigen is unknown. CDR3 size: 15 residues. CDR1 is MNHEY, CDR2 SMNVEV, per germline (reference sequence). V lost 4 bases to trimming and J lost 4 bases, with 14 bases between them. These data are taken from a study of cytomegalovirus exposure and HLA in healthy donors. Findings and caveats of the study: In a later analysis, TCR beta V- and J-gene trimming was associated with a missense DCLRE1C variant. Researchers counted 150 to 200 TCR beta chains as cytomegalovirus-associated. In the analysis, some V segments, TRBV6-2 and TRBV6-3 included, were excluded as indistinguishable. Productive status was seen about 90% or about 30% of the time for most TCR beta V segments in an earlier analysis.

The PCR employed 60 Vbeta primers together with 13 Jbeta primers. Profiling relied on immunoSEQ multiplex PCR, and the TCRdb table lists in-frame clones only, not all of them. The sample carries approximately 220,000 clones, about 81% recorded once. The gene calls are TRBV27 and TRBJ2-1, with D maybe TRBD2 (7 bases). This sequence originates from a man aged 40-49 years in good health and CMV-seropositive. The sample was PBMCs. CDR3: CASSSGGGTYNEQFF. The DNA for the CDR3 is TGTGCCAGCAGTTCGGGGGGAGGGACATACAATGAGCAGTTCTTC.